The following is a T cell receptor beta chain sequence with its context. The antigen is unknown. This entry comes from a study of vaccination effects on CD4 cells after COVID-19. Study results and limitations: Vaccine-induced clones in healthy vaccinees cross-reacted with common cold coronaviruses in only 1 of 255 cases. There was marked clonal contraction among infection- and vaccine-induced clones late after vaccination.

Libraries were prepared by immunoSEQ multiplex PCR; TCRdb keeps only in-frame clonotypes and omits some of them. The sample has about 43,000 clones; just over 75% are singletons. This CDR3 contains 17 residues. Trimming pared 2 bases from V and 0 bases from J, leaving 14 bases between. Germline CDR1 reads WNHNN; CDR2 reads SYGVQD (reference sequence). Ahead of sequencing, the ViraFEST assay grew antigen-specific CD4+ T cells using viral peptide pools. CD4+ T cells were isolated after around ten days of culture. Previously uninfected by SARS-CoV-2, the vaccine recipients also showed negative nucleocapsid antibodies. After two million PBMC were placed in each well, they were cultured with approximately 9.4 IU/ml IL-2 and 10 ug/ml peptides. Half of the medium was exchanged for IL-2 medium on both days 3 and 7.

The clonotype was recovered from a human donor who received a COVID-19 vaccine. The material was CD4+ T cells from PBMCs cultured with SARS-CoV-2 spike peptides, obtained before COVID-19 vaccination. This chain uses TRBV10-1 with TRBJ2-1, with D possibly matching TRBD2 (5 bases). CDR3 sequence (DNA): TGCGCCAGCAGTGAGGATGTACCGGGGAGCTCCTACAATGAGCAGTTCTTC. It specifies CASSEDVPGSSYNEQFF.